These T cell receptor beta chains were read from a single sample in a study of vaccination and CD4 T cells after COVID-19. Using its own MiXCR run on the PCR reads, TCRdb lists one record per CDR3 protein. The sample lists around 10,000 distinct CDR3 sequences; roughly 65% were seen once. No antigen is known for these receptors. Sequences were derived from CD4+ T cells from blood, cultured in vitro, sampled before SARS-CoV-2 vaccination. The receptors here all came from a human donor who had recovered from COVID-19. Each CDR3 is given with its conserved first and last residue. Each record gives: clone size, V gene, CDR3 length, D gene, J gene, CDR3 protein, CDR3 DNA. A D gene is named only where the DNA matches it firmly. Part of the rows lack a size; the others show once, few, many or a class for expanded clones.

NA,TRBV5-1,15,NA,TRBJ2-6,CASSWQVSGANVLTF,TGCGCCAGCAGCTGGCAAGTCTCTGGGGCCAACGTCCTGACTTTC
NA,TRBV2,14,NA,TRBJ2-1,CARYSPSSYNEQFF,TGTGCCCGCTACAGCCCAAGCTCCTACAATGAGCAGTTCTTC
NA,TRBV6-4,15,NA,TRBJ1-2,CASSTGHGMGYGYTF,TGTGCCAGCAGCACCGGACACGGAATGGGCTATGGCTACACCTTC
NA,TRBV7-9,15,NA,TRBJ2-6,CASTTVGVGANVLTF,TGTGCCAGCACCACTGTCGGGGTTGGGGCCAACGTCCTGACTTTC
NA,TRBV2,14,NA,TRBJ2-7,CASSGTLSSYEQYF,TGTGCCAGCAGTGGGACCCTAAGCTCCTACGAGCAGTACTTC
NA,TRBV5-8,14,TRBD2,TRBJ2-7,CASSRSGSKYEQYF,TGTGCCAGCAGCCGGAGCGGGAGTAAGTACGAGCAGTACTTC
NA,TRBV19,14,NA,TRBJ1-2,CASSIGEALYGYTF,TGTGCCAGTAGTATAGGAGAAGCCCTCTATGGCTACACCTTC
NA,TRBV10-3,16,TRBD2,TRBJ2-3,CATGGTQREDPDTQYF,TGTGCCACAGGGGGGACGCAGCGGGAGGATCCAGATACGCAGTATTTT
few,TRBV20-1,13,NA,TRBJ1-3,CSVPSSSGNTIYF,TGCAGTGTCCCGTCGAGCTCTGGAAACACCATATATTTT
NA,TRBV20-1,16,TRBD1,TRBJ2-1,CSARAFIDRALNEQFF,TGCAGTGCTAGAGCCTTTATAGACAGGGCGTTGAATGAGCAGTTCTTC
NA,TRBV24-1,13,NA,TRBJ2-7,CATSDQTSYEQYF,TGTGCCACCAGTGACCAGACTAGCTACGAGCAGTACTTC
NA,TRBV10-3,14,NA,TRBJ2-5,CAISDGVAQETQYF,TGTGCCATCAGTGATGGGGTAGCTCAAGAGACCCAGTACTTC
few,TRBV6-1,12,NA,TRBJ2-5,CASSGLQETQYF,TGTGCCAGCAGCGGGCTACAAGAGACCCAGTACTTC
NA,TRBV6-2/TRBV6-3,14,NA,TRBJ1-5,CASKRRGRNQPQHF,TGTGCCAGCAAGAGGAGGGGGAGGAATCAGCCCCAGCATTTT
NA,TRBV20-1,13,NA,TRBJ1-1,CSAPGGLNTEAFF,TGCAGTGCCCCAGGAGGACTGAACACTGAAGCTTTCTTT
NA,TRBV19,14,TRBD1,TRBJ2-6,CASRQGAGANVLTF,TGTGCCAGCCGACAGGGAGCTGGGGCCAACGTCCTGACTTTC
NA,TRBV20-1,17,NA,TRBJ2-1,CSARKAGFGEGDNEQFF,TGCAGTGCTAGAAAGGCAGGGTTTGGGGAAGGAGACAATGAGCAGTTCTTC
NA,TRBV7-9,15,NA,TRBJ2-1,CASSRRSFSNNEQFF,TGTGCCAGCAGCCGGAGAAGTTTTTCCAACAATGAGCAGTTCTTC
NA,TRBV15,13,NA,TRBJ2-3,CATRQSSTDTQYF,TGTGCCACCAGGCAGTCTAGCACAGATACGCAGTATTTT
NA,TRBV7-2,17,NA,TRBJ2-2,CASSLTAGTYNTGELFF,TGTGCCAGCAGCTTAACCGCCGGGACCTACAACACCGGGGAGCTGTTTTTT
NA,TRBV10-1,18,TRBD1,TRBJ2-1,CASSKWRKGAKSYNEQFF,TGCGCCAGCAGTAAATGGAGGAAGGGGGCAAAATCCTACAATGAGCAGTTCTTC
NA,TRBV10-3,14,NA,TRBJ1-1,CAIRATSGNTEAFF,TGTGCCATCAGGGCGACCAGCGGGAACACTGAAGCTTTCTTT
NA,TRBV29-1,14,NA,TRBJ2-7,CSVNHSGPNYEQYF,TGCAGCGTTAACCATAGCGGACCTAACTACGAGCAGTACTTC
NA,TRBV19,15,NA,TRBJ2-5,CASSISDSFLETQYF,NA
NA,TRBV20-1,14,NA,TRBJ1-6,CSARIGGANSPLHF,TGCAGTGCTAGGATTGGAGGGGCTAATTCACCCCTCCACTTT
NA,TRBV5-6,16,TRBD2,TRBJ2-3,CASSLLLAGITDTQYF,TGTGCCAGCAGCTTGTTACTAGCGGGAATCACAGATACGCAGTATTTT
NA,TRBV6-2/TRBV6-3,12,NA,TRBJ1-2,CASGRNSRGYTF,TGTGCCAGCGGTAGGAATTCGAGAGGCTACACCTTC
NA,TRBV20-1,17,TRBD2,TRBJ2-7,CSAPRKGLAGGAYEQYF,TGCAGTGCTCCCCGAAAGGGACTAGCGGGAGGGGCTTACGAGCAGTACTTC
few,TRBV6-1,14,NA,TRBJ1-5,CASREGSSHQPQHF,TGTGCCAGCAGAGAGGGATCCTCTCATCAGCCCCAGCATTTT
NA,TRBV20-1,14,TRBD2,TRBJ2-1,CSAVPGLLGNEQFF,TGCAGTGCTGTCCCGGGACTACTCGGGAATGAGCAGTTCTTC
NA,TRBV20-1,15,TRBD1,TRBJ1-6,CSAPIPTGATRPLHF,TGCAGTGCTCCGATCCCGACAGGGGCGACGCGACCCCTCCACTTT
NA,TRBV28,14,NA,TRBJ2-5,CASSILSGRETQYF,TGTGCCAGCAGTATCCTAAGTGGGCGGGAGACCCAGTACTTC
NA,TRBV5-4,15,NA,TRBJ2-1,CASSLDDGGYNEQFF,TGTGCCAGCAGCTTGGACGATGGAGGCTACAATGAGCAGTTCTTC
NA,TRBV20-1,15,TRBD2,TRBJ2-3,CSARTEREGLDTQYF,TGCAGTGCCCGGACCGAGCGGGAGGGCTTGGATACGCAGTATTTT
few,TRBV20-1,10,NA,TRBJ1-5,CSQNNQPQHF,TGCAGTCAGAACAATCAGCCCCAGCATTTT
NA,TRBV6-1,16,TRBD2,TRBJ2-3,CASSEDSRGGTDTQYF,TGTGCCAGCAGTGAGGATTCCCGGGGGGGCACAGATACGCAGTATTTT
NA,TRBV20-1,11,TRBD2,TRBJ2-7,CSARRLAGLYF,TGCAGTGCTAGGAGACTAGCGGGCCTCTACTTC
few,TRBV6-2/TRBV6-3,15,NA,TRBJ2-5,CASSYSNRAQETQYF,TGTGCCAGCAGTTACTCGAACAGGGCACAAGAGACCCAGTACTTC
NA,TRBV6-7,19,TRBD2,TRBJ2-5,CASSYGLAEKSGVQETQYF,TGTGCCAGCAGTTACGGGCTAGCGGAGAAATCGGGGGTCCAAGAGACCCAGTACTTC
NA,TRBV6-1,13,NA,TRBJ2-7,CASSRDNTYEQYF,TGTGCCAGCAGTAGGGACAACACCTACGAGCAGTACTTC
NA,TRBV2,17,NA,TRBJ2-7,CASRERSRGAVRSEQYF,TGTGCCAGCAGAGAACGCAGCAGGGGGGCCGTTCGGAGCGAGCAGTACTTC
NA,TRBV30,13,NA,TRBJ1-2,CACPGGAGYGYTF,TGTGCCTGCCCGGGGGGGGCTGGGTATGGCTACACCTTC
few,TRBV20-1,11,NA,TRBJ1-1,CSAQAGTEAFF,TGCAGTGCGCAGGCAGGCACTGAAGCTTTCTTT
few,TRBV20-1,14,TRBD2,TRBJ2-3,CSAREAGGVDTQYF,TGCAGTGCTAGAGAGGCGGGAGGAGTAGATACGCAGTATTTT
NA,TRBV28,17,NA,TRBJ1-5,CASSFGGGKLASRPQHF,TGTGCCAGCAGTTTTGGGGGCGGGAAATTGGCATCACGGCCCCAGCATTTT
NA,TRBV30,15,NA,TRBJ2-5,CAWSGPSGFEETQYF,TGTGCCTGGAGTGGTCCTTCCGGGTTCGAAGAGACCCAGTACTTC